Shown below are 30 T cell receptor beta chains from a single sample sequenced in a study of shared clonotypes between healthy human individuals. Produced via immunoSEQ multiplex PCR; TCRdb's table is partial and in-frame only. The table has about 610,000 clones, roughly 96% seen once; the top ten hold approximately 0.12%. Naive CD8 populations comprised CD45RO-negative cells positively selected for CCR7, excluding terminally differentiated effector memory CD45RA+ cells. The sequenced sample was naive CD8+ T cells sorted from blood. These receptors all stem from a woman aged 25 to 39 in good health.

J is TRBJ2-2 and V is TRBV11-2; D ambiguous. This CDR3 is built from 12 residues. Per the germline V gene, CDR1 is SGHAT and CDR2 is FQNNGV. Trimming shortened V by 1 base and J by 7 bases, and 4 bases separated the two germline ends. CDR3 coding DNA: TGTGCCAGCAGCTTAGTAGACGGGGAGCTGTTTTTT. Protein: CASSLVDGELFF.

V gene TRBV6-6 combines with J gene TRBJ2-7, with TRBD1 matching over 9 bases. The CDR3 is 16 residues long. The V and J ends lost 4 bases and 4 bases, in that order; junction bases with no gene match: 11. The germline V gene has CDR1 MNHNY and CDR2 SVGAGI (reference sequence). CDR3 residues: CASSSLRGQGVYEQYF. CDR3 nucleotide sequence: TGTGCCAGCAGTTCCCTTAGGGGACAGGGAGTTTACGAGCAGTACTTC.

This chain uses TRBV9 with TRBJ2-1; D is undetermined. The length of the CDR3 is 15 residues. The germline CDR1 and CDR2 sequences are SGDLS and YYNGEE. The V gene lost 8 bases and the J gene lost 0 bases, with 15 bases spanning the gap. The CDR3 sequence is CASQTSPSSYNEQFF. Written as DNA, the CDR3 is TGTGCCAGTCAAACCAGCCCCAGCTCCTACAATGAGCAGTTCTTC.

The chain recombines TRBV13 with TRBJ2-1; no reliable D call. This CDR3 is 15 amino acids long. Germline CDR1 reads PRHDT; CDR2 reads FYEKMQ (reference sequence). V was trimmed by 4 bases and J by 2 bases, leaving 12 bases between them. The CDR3 region has the DNA TGTGCCAGCAGCTCTGTGGGAACCGCCTACAATGAGCAGTTCTTC. Protein: CASSSVGTAYNEQFF.

This chain joins TRBV27 and TRBJ2-3; D gene ambiguous. In germline, CDR1 is MNHEY, CDR2 SMNVEV (reference sequence). The CDR3 has 15 amino acids. V shed 2 bases and J shed 2 bases, with 11 bases lying between them. The CDR3: CASSLLVANTDTQYF. In nucleotides, the CDR3 is TGTGCCAGCAGTTTACTCGTGGCTAACACAGATACGCAGTATTTT.

The V gene is TRBV6-4, the J gene TRBJ2-1, with 11 bases identical to TRBD1. CDR3 length equals 14 residues. V lost 5 bases, J lost 9 bases, and 6 bases stayed unmatched. Germline V CDR1 and CDR2: MRHNA, SNTAGT. CDR3 loop: CASSPGQGAGEQFF. In DNA form, the CDR3 reads TGTGCCAGCAGTCCCGGACAGGGGGCGGGTGAGCAGTTCTTC.

The chain recombines TRBV6-6 with TRBJ2-1, with D perhaps matching TRBD2 (6 bases). Germline lookup yields CDR1 MNHNY and CDR2 SVGAGI (reference sequence). The length of the CDR3 is 15 residues. Trimming cost V 5 bases and J 3 bases, with 14 bases left between them. The CDR3 DNA reads as TGTGCCAGCAGTCCCGAGGCTAGCGTCTACAATGAGCAGTTCTTC. It specifies CASSPEASVYNEQFF.

This clone is a singleton in its sample. The chain is built from TRBV29-1 and TRBJ2-7; the D gene is possibly TRBD2 (5 bases). V was pared by 5 bases and J by 3 bases, with 11 bases between. Germline-derived CDR1 and CDR2 are SQVTM and ANQGSEA. The CDR3 extends over 12 amino acids. The CDR3 here is CSVPGLNYEQYF. The CDR3, as DNA: TGCAGCGTTCCTGGACTTAACTACGAGCAGTACTTC.

The rearrangement joins TRBV28 to TRBJ1-1; D gene unclear. CDR1 is MDHEN, CDR2 SYDVKM, per germline. CDR3 length: 13 residues. The V gene lost 4 bases and the J gene lost 5 bases, with 11 bases spanning the gap. The CDR3 is CASSYQADTEAFF. The DNA for the CDR3 is TGTGCCAGCAGTTATCAGGCGGATACTGAAGCTTTCTTT.

CDR3 amino acids: CASSSSARTSYNEQFF. As DNA, the CDR3 is TGTGCCAGCAGCTCGAGCGCCCGGACTAGCTACAATGAGCAGTTCTTC. The rearrangement joins TRBV9 to TRBJ2-1, with TRBD2 matching 7 bases. Germline CDR1 and CDR2: SGDLS and YYNGEE. CDR3 length: 16 amino acids. V dropped 4 bases and J dropped 3; count of bases not matched to a gene: 10.

The CDR3 spells CASSEVPEETQYF. The CDR3 region has the DNA TGTGCCAGCAGTGAAGTGCCAGAAGAGACCCAGTACTTC. The rearrangement joins TRBV2 to TRBJ2-5; D is undetermined. Per the germline V gene, CDR1 is SNHLY and CDR2 is FYNNEI. The length of the CDR3 is 13 residues. Trimming stripped 1 base from V and 3 bases from J, with 6 bases between.

V is TRBV9 and J is TRBJ2-1; 11 bases map to TRBD2. This CDR3 is built from 17 residues. Per germline, CDR1 SGDLS and CDR2 YYNGEE. Trimming took 2 bases from V and 0 from J; bases not matched to a gene: 4. The CDR3 nucleotides are TGTGCCAGCAGCGTCGTTAGCGGGAGGGCCTCCTACAATGAGCAGTTCTTC. It encodes CASSVVSGRASYNEQFF.

The chain uses TRBV7-8 and TRBJ2-7, with D tentatively TRBD2 (8 bases). Per the germline V gene, CDR1 is SGHVS and CDR2 is FQNEAQ. The V gene lost 1 base and the J gene lost 3 bases, with 16 bases spanning the gap. This CDR3 has 16 amino acids. CDR3 nucleotide sequence: TGTGCCAGCAGCTTAGTTACGGGAGGGGGCTTCTACGAGCAGTACTTC. As protein: CASSLVTGGGFYEQYF.

This clone has only one observation. The chain is built from TRBV5-4 and TRBJ2-4; 13 bases agree with TRBD2. The CDR3 sequence is 16 residues long. With 4 bases clipped from V and 6 bases from J, the junction kept 7 bases outside the gene matches. Looked up from germline, CDR1 is SGHNT and CDR2 is YYREEE (reference sequence). The CDR3 nucleotides are TGTGCCAGCAGCCCCAGACTAGCGGGAGGACCAAACATTCAGTACTTC. Amino acids: CASSPRLAGGPNIQYF.

The J gene is TRBJ1-5, the V gene TRBV4-1, with a weak D call TRBD1 (5 bases). V lost 1 base, J lost 8 bases, and 15 bases lay in between. The CDR3 spans 15 residues. Germline CDR1 reads MGHRA; CDR2 reads YSYEKL. The DNA for the CDR3 is TGCGCCAGCAGCCAAGGCGGCGGGGGAGGCGAGCCCCAGCATTTT. Amino acid sequence: CASSQGGGGGEPQHF.

The genes are TRBV28 and TRBJ1-2; D is perhaps TRBD1 (5 bases). CDR3 length: 16 residues. With 6 bases removed from V and 3 bases from J, the gap between germline ends came to 20 bases. Germline V gives CDR1 MDHEN, CDR2 SYDVKM. The CDR3 DNA sequence: TGTGCCAGCAGCTACAACAGCTGGGGCATATACTATGGCTACACCTTC. This sequence encodes CASSYNSWGIYYGYTF.

V is TRBV5-1 and J is TRBJ2-1, with TRBD2 matching 11 bases. Looked up from germline, CDR1 is SGHRS and CDR2 is YFSETQ. Trimming removed 4 bases from V and 8 bases from J; junction bases left unmatched: 11. The CDR3 is 16 amino acids. The CDR3: CASSTGLAGPRDEQFF. Here the CDR3 DNA reads TGCGCCAGCAGCACAGGACTAGCGGGCCCTAGGGATGAGCAGTTCTTC.

V and J are TRBV15 and TRBJ1-5; tentatively, D is TRBD1 (5 bases). The CDR3 is 15 residues long. Germline CDR1 LNHNV, CDR2 YYDKDF (reference sequence). V lost 8 bases and J lost 0, with 14 bases in between. The CDR3: CATSEAGNSNQPQHF. The CDR3 bases are TGTGCCACCTCTGAGGCAGGGAATAGCAATCAGCCCCAGCATTTT.

In its sample, this clone was seen a few times. Other DNA sequences within the sample encode an identical CDR3. The chain has TRBV9 and TRBJ1-2; the D is unclear. The CDR3 is 10 amino acids. Trimming removed 3 bases from V and 7 bases from J, with 4 bases in between. Germline V gene data show CDR1 as SGDLS and CDR2 as YYNGEE. Here the CDR3 reads CASSGGGYTF. CDR3 sequence (DNA): TGTGCCAGCAGCGGGGGTGGCTACACCTTC.

The chain recombines TRBV28 with TRBJ2-5; no definite D call. The J call could be wrong; TRBJ2-7 is a better fit for the DNA end. The CDR3 loop spans 14 amino acids. Per germline, CDR1 MDHEN and CDR2 SYDVKM. In DNA, the CDR3 is TGTGCCAGCAGTGTAGAGATGGAGTTGGACGAGCAGTACTTC. As protein: CASSVEMELDEQYF.

This clone was observed once. The chain links TRBV28 to TRBJ2-1, with 12 bases matching TRBD2. The J segment lost 5 bases and the V segment lost 4 bases, leaving 3 bases of the junction unmatched. The germline gives CDR1 MDHEN, CDR2 SYDVKM. The CDR3 covers 15 residues. The CDR3 DNA sequence: TGTGCCAGCAGTTCCAGACTAGCGGGGGACAATGAGCAGTTCTTC. As protein: CASSSRLAGDNEQFF.

In its sample, this clone was seen once. V and J are TRBV2 and TRBJ2-3; D is unclear. CDR1 and CDR2 from the germline V gene are SNHLY and FYNNEI. The ends were cut back, 4 bases at V and 2 bases at J, with 10 bases in the middle. The CDR3 runs to 14 residues. The CDR3 loop reads CASSGGRNTDTQYF. In nucleotides, the CDR3 is TGTGCCAGCAGTGGTGGCAGGAACACAGATACGCAGTATTTT.

J is TRBJ1-4 and V is TRBV11-2; D unclear. The CDR3 length is 17 residues. V lost 0 bases and J 0 bases, leaving 11 bases between the germline ends. Germline lookup yields CDR1 SGHAT and CDR2 FQNNGV. CDR3 in amino acids: CASSLDKVRATNEKLFF. Here the CDR3 DNA reads TGTGCCAGCAGCTTAGATAAAGTCAGAGCAACTAATGAAAAACTGTTTTTT.

J is TRBJ1-1 and V is TRBV6-1; D gene unclear. Germline V CDR1 and CDR2: MNHNS, SASEGT. This CDR3 has 13 residues. Trimming left V 3 bases short and J 0 bases short, with 5 bases between. CDR3 protein: CASSEFMNTEAFF. The CDR3 DNA reads TGTGCCAGCAGTGAGTTCATGAACACTGAAGCTTTCTTT.

The rearrangement joins TRBV5-6 to TRBJ2-2; 10 positions agree with TRBD2. Germline-derived CDR1 and CDR2 are SGHDT and YYEEEE. Trimming took 5 bases from V and 1 from J; bases not matched to a gene: 2. This CDR3 spans 15 amino acids. The CDR3 DNA sequence: TGTGCCAGCAGGACTAGCGGGTGGAACACCGGGGAGCTGTTTTTT. This translates into CASRTSGWNTGELFF.

CDR3 DNA: TGTGCCAGCAGCTGGGCGAACACCGGGGAGCTGTTTTTT. Translation: CASSWANTGELFF. V gene TRBV7-9 combines with J gene TRBJ2-2, with D unclear. CDR1 is SEHNR and CDR2 is FQNEAQ in the germline V gene (reference sequence). V shed 4 bases and J shed 0 bases, with 3 bases lying between them. CDR3 length: 13 residues.

The chain joins TRBV7-9 to TRBJ2-2; TRBD1 matches at 7 bases. V lost 4 bases to trimming and J lost 7 bases; unmatched junction nucleotides: 6. The CDR3 spans 14 residues. In germline, CDR1 is SEHNR, CDR2 FQNEAQ (reference sequence). CDR3 loop: CASSSTGLIGELFF. The CDR3 bases are TGTGCCAGCAGCTCGACAGGGTTGATCGGGGAGCTGTTTTTT.

This clone was counted once. This chain connects TRBV28 to TRBJ1-4; possibly TRBD1 for D (5 bases). V lost 6 bases and J 3 bases, leaving 14 bases between the germline ends. Germline V gene data show CDR1 as MDHEN and CDR2 as SYDVKM. This CDR3 has 15 amino acids. CDR3 in DNA: TGTGCCAGCAGGGGGGTGAGGGAGGCTAATGAAAAACTGTTTTTT. Translation: CASRGVREANEKLFF.

The chain has TRBV20-1 and TRBJ1-2; D call uncertain. This CDR3 has 11 residues. V dropped 8 bases and J dropped 8 bases, with 15 bases sitting between them. Germline V gene sequence: CDR1 DFQATT, CDR2 SNEGSKA (reference sequence). CDR3 nucleotides: TGCAGTCGGGAAGACCTTAAAGGCTACACCTTC. It specifies CSREDLKGYTF.

J is TRBJ2-5 and V is TRBV11-2; no clear D. Germline lookup yields CDR1 SGHAT and CDR2 FQNNGV. The CDR3 totals 12 residues. V was cut by 3 bases and J by 5 bases, with 7 bases left in between. CDR3 sequence: CASSFRWETQYF. The CDR3 bases are TGTGCCAGCAGCTTTAGATGGGAGACCCAGTACTTC.